The subject of this entry is one TCR beta chain. Antigen specificity is unknown. Germline lookup yields CDR1 MNHEY and CDR2 SMNVEV (reference sequence). This CDR3 contains 13 residues. V shed 2 bases and J shed 6 bases, with 11 bases lying between them. Profiling relied on immunoSEQ multiplex PCR, and the TCRdb table lists in-frame clones only, not all of them. The sample shows roughly 180,000 clones, around nine tenths of them seen only once. These data originate in a study of cytomegalovirus exposure and HLA in healthy donors. Study-level results: Subsequent analysis revealed that first-cohort TCR clusters tended to co-occur in the 95 to 150 validation repertoires.

The chain is built from TRBV27 and TRBJ2-7, with a possible D match to TRBD2 (5 bases). This clonotype originated in a man aged 25-40 years in good health and CMV-seropositive. Source material: PBMCs. The DNA for the CDR3 is TGTGCCAGCAGTTTACCCTTCGGGGTCGAGCAGTACTTC. It yields the protein CASSLPFGVEQYF.